Only a few counts were recorded for the clone carrying this T cell receptor beta chain. Its antigen is as yet unknown. With 1 base removed from V and 3 bases from J, the gap between germline ends came to 10 bases. The V gene's germline CDR1 is SGHTA and CDR2 FQGNSA. The CDR3 totals 14 residues. This sample was included in a study of beta chain features in type 1 diabetes. Study-wide background: Patients looked much like healthy donors when it came to age, gender and cell yields. All samples combined gave roughly 100 million sorted cells for examination.

The entirety of the isolated RNA underwent reverse transcription, so expressed TCRB transcripts were sequenced. Here immunoSEQ multiplex PCR was the method, and the copy in TCRdb shows in-frame clones only, minus some. The sample consists of hundreds of thousands of clones, roughly 31% of them appearing once. Study-wide points: VDJ junctions from patients with type 1 diabetes contained fewer insertions and more deletions. When Type 1 diabetes patients were examined, their TCRB CDR3s proved moderately but significantly shorter in all four CD4+ subsets.

Input material: naive CD4+ T cells from blood. This clonotype was sampled from a man aged 18 to 29 in good health. J is TRBJ2-7 and V is TRBV7-2; TRBD1 might be the D (6 bases). Written as DNA, the CDR3 is TGTGCCAGCAGCTTAGACAGGGTTGTCTACGAGCAGTACTTC. This sequence encodes CASSLDRVVYEQYF. Based on the CDR3 plus reference TRBV7-2 and TRBJ2-7, the full variable domain is GAGVSQSPSNKVTEKGKDVELRCDPISGHTALYWYRQSLGQGLEFLIYFQGNSAPDKSGLPSDRFSAERTGGSVSTLTIQRTQQEDSAVYLCASSLDRVVYEQYFGPGTRLTVT.